The rows below give T cell receptor beta chains drawn from one sample of a study of T-cell reconstitution after alpha-beta-depleted transplantation in children. From the PCR reads, TCRdb called clonotypes with MiXCR, one entry per CDR3 protein. This sample has several thousand distinct CDR3 sequences, with about a sixth found just once. The input for sequencing was PBMCs, mostly from graft donor cells, taken 180 days after TCRalphabeta/CD19-depleted stem cell transplant. The receptors originated from a patient under 10 years old who had a stem cell transplant for inherited bone marrow failure, so the T cells may come from the graft donor. The CDR3 runs from the conserved cysteine through the conserved F or W. Each record gives: J gene, V gene, CDR3 protein.

j_gene: TRBJ1-5; v_gene: TRBV20-1; CDR3aa: CSASRGDQPQHF
j_gene: TRBJ1-2; v_gene: TRBV7-2; CDR3aa: CASSLAQATGYTF
j_gene: TRBJ2-7; v_gene: TRBV7-2; CDR3aa: CASSLNPPGVTYEQYF
j_gene: TRBJ1-2; v_gene: TRBV7-6; CDR3aa: CASSLSTANYGYTF
j_gene: TRBJ1-1; v_gene: TRBV20-1; CDR3aa: CSPGVGSLNTEAFF
j_gene: TRBJ2-7; v_gene: TRBV24-1; CDR3aa: CATQLTHSYEQYF
j_gene: TRBJ1-4; v_gene: TRBV7-2; CDR3aa: CASSATEPEKLFF
j_gene: TRBJ2-7; v_gene: TRBV20-1; CDR3aa: CSADDLDSSYEQYF
j_gene: TRBJ1-6; v_gene: TRBV7-2; CDR3aa: CASSLFGLRVDGSYNSPLHF
j_gene: TRBJ2-7; v_gene: TRBV7-9; CDR3aa: CASSLRAGESEQYF
j_gene: TRBJ2-7; v_gene: TRBV27; CDR3aa: CASSRLGRGLYEQYF
j_gene: TRBJ2-7; v_gene: TRBV10-2; CDR3aa: CASGTASYEQYF
j_gene: TRBJ2-3; v_gene: TRBV7-2; CDR3aa: CASTIRTGSTTDTQYF
j_gene: TRBJ2-3; v_gene: TRBV6-5; CDR3aa: CASSQRRSTQYF
j_gene: TRBJ2-7; v_gene: TRBV7-8; CDR3aa: CASSSAYEQYF
j_gene: TRBJ1-1; v_gene: TRBV5-1; CDR3aa: CASSTPTGLNTEAFF
j_gene: TRBJ2-3; v_gene: TRBV13; CDR3aa: CACKGRGGHTQYF
j_gene: TRBJ2-5; v_gene: TRBV3-1; CDR3aa: CASSQFRGNEETQYF
j_gene: TRBJ2-2; v_gene: TRBV12-3/TRBV12-4; CDR3aa: CASSPRLAVNTGELFF
j_gene: TRBJ2-7; v_gene: TRBV7-2; CDR3aa: CASRPVLAGGYEQYF
j_gene: TRBJ2-1; v_gene: TRBV5-1; CDR3aa: CASSLEAGTYNEQFF
j_gene: TRBJ2-1; v_gene: TRBV12-3/TRBV12-4; CDR3aa: CASSSLAGGHAEQFF
j_gene: TRBJ1-2; v_gene: TRBV18; CDR3aa: CASSRIMGRGYGYTF
j_gene: TRBJ2-3; v_gene: TRBV7-2; CDR3aa: CASSLESSTDTQYF
j_gene: TRBJ2-1; v_gene: TRBV5-1; CDR3aa: CASGVLDGLDYNEQFF
j_gene: TRBJ2-7; v_gene: TRBV6-2/TRBV6-3; CDR3aa: CASSYLGGRVYEQYF
j_gene: TRBJ2-7; v_gene: TRBV7-9; CDR3aa: CASRKFWDSYEQYF
j_gene: TRBJ2-7; v_gene: TRBV3-1; CDR3aa: CASSPAHRGTEQYF
j_gene: TRBJ1-2; v_gene: TRBV15; CDR3aa: CATSRAPLTGGYGYTF
j_gene: TRBJ2-5; v_gene: TRBV9; CDR3aa: CASSAWDETQYF
j_gene: TRBJ2-7; v_gene: TRBV28; CDR3aa: CASSNDRAHYEQYF
j_gene: TRBJ2-2; v_gene: TRBV10-3; CDR3aa: CAIGRGGHTGELFF
j_gene: TRBJ1-5; v_gene: TRBV20-1; CDR3aa: CSARTGAGPQHF
j_gene: TRBJ2-5; v_gene: TRBV5-1; CDR3aa: CASGPSGTEKTQYF
j_gene: TRBJ2-7; v_gene: TRBV24-1; CDR3aa: CATSDPVTYEQYF
j_gene: TRBJ2-6; v_gene: TRBV20-1; CDR3aa: CSAAGGHGANVLTF
j_gene: TRBJ1-6; v_gene: TRBV20-1; CDR3aa: CSARDGQGRRLHF
j_gene: TRBJ2-7; v_gene: TRBV4-3; CDR3aa: CASSQDLAGTSSYEQYF
j_gene: TRBJ2-5; v_gene: TRBV29-1; CDR3aa: CSVEDGLAGIQETQYF
j_gene: TRBJ1-5; v_gene: TRBV7-9; CDR3aa: CASSLGYSNQPQHF
j_gene: TRBJ1-5; v_gene: TRBV10-3; CDR3aa: CAISESKTGDNQPQHF
j_gene: TRBJ1-2; v_gene: TRBV7-9; CDR3aa: CASSSGRGGGYTF